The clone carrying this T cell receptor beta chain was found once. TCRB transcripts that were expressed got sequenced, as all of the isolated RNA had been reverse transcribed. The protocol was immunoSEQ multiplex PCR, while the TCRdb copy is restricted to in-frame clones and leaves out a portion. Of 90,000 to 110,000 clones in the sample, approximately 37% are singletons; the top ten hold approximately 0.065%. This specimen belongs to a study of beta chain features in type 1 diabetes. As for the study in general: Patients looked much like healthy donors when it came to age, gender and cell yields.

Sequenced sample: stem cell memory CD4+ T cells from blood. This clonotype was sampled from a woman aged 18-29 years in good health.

DNA of the CDR3: TGTGCCTGGGGTACAGGGGTCGCACGTAATGAAAAACTGTTTTTT. Amino acid sequence: CAWGTGVARNEKLFF. V usage is TRBV30 and J usage is TRBJ1-4, with TRBD1 identical over 7 bases. CDR1 and CDR2 (germline): GTSNPN, SVGIG (reference sequence). The CDR3 spans 15 residues. V lost 5 bases to trimming and J lost 4 bases; unmatched junction nucleotides: 10.